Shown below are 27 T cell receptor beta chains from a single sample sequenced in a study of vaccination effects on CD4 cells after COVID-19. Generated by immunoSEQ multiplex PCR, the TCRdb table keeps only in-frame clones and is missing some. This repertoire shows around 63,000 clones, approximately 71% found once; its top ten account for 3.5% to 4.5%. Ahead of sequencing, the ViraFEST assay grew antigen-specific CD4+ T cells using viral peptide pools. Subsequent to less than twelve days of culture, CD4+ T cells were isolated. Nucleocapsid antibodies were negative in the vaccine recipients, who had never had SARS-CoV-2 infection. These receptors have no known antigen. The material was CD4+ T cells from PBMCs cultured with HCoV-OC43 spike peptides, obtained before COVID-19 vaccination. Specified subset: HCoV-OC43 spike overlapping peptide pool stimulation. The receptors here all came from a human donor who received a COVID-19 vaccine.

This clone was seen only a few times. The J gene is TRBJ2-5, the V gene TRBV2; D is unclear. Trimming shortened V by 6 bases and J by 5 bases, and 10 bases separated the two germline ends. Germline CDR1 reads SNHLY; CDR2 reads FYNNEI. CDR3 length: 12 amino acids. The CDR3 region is CASRALTETQYF. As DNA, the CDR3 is TGTGCCAGCAGGGCTTTAACGGAGACCCAGTACTTC.

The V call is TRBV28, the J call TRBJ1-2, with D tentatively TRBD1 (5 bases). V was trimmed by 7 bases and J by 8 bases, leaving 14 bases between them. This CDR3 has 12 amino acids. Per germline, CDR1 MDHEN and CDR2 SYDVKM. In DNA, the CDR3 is TGTGCCAGCACCGGGGACGTGAGGGGCTACACCTTC. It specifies CASTGDVRGYTF.

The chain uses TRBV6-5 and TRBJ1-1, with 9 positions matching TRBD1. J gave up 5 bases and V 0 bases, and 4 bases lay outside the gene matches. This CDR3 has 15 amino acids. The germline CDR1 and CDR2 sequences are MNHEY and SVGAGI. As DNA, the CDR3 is TGTGCCAGCAGTTACTCGAACAGGGGGCGGACTGAAGCTTTCTTT. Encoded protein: CASSYSNRGRTEAFF.

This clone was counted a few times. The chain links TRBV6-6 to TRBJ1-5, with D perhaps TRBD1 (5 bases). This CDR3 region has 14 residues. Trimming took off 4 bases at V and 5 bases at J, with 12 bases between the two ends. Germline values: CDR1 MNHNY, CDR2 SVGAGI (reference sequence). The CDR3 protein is CASSWVGRDQPQHF. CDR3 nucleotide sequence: TGTGCCAGCAGTTGGGTGGGACGAGATCAGCCCCAGCATTTT.

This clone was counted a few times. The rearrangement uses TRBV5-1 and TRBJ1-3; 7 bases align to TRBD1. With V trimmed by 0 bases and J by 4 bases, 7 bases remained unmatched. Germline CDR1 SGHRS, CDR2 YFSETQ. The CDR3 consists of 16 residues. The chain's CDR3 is CASSLAGQALGNTIYF. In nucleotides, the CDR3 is TGCGCCAGCAGCTTGGCCGGACAGGCACTCGGAAACACCATATATTTT.

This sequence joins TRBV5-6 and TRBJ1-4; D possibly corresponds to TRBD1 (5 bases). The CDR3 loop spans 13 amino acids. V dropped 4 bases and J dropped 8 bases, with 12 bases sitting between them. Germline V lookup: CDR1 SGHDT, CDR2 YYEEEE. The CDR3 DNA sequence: TGTGCCAGCAGCCTGGAGGGGCGGGAAAAACTGTTTTTT. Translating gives CASSLEGREKLFF.

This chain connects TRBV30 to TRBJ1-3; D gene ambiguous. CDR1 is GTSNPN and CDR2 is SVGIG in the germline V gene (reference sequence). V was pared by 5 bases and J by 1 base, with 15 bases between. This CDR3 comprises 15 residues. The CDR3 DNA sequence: TGTGCCTGGTCCACCTGGGCCCCTTCTGGAAACACCATATATTTT. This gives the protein CAWSTWAPSGNTIYF.

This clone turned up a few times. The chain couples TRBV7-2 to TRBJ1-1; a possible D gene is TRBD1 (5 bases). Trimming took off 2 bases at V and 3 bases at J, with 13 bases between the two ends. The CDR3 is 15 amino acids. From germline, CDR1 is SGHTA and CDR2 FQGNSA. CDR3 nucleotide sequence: TGTGCCAGCAGCTTAAACCCCGTGGGGGACACTGAAGCTTTCTTT. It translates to CASSLNPVGDTEAFF.

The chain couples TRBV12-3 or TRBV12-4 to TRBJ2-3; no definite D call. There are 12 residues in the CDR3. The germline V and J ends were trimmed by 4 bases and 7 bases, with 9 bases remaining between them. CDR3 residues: CASSSDGYTQYF. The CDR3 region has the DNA TGTGCCAGCAGTTCGGACGGATATACGCAGTATTTT.

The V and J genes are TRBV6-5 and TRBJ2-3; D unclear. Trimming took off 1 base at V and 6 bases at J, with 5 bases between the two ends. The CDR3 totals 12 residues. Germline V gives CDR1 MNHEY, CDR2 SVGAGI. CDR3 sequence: CASSYLGDTQYF. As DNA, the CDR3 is TGTGCCAGCAGTTACTTGGGGGATACGCAGTATTTT.

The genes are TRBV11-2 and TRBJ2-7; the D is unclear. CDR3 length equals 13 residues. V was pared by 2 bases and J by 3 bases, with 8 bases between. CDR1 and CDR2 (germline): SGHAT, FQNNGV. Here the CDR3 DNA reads TGTGCCAGCAGCTTAATCGACATCTACGAGCAGTACGTC. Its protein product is CASSLIDIYEQYV.

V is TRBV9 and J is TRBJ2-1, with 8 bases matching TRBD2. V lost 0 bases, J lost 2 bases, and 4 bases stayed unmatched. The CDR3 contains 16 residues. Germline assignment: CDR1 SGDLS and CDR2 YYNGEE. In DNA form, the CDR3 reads TGTGCCAGCAGCGTAGGCGGGGGGCATACCTACAATGAGCAGTTCTTC. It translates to CASSVGGGHTYNEQFF.

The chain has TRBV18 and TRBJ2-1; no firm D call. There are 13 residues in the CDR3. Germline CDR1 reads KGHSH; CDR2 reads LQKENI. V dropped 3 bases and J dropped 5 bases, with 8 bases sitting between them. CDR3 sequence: CASSPPSHNEQFF. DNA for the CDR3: TGTGCCAGCTCACCCCCCAGCCACAATGAGCAGTTCTTC.

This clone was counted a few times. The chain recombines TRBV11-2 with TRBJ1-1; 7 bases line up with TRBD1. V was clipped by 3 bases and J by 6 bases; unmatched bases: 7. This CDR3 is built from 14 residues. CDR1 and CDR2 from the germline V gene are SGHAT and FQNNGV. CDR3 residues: CASSFQGGGSEAFF. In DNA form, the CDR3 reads TGTGCCAGCAGCTTCCAGGGGGGGGGATCTGAAGCTTTCTTT.

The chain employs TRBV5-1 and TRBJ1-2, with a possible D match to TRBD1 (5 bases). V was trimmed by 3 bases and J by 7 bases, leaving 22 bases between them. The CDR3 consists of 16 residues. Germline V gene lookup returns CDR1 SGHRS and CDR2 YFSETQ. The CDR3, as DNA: TGCGCCAGCAGCTCCTCCACATTAGGGACTGCGGTTGGCTACACCTTC. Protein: CASSSSTLGTAVGYTF.

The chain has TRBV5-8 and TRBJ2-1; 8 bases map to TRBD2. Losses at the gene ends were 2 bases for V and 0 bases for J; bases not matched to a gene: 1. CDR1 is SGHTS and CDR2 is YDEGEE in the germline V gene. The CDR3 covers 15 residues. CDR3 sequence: CASSFRGGSYNEQFF. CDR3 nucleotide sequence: TGTGCCAGCAGCTTTCGGGGGGGCTCCTACAATGAGCAGTTCTTC.

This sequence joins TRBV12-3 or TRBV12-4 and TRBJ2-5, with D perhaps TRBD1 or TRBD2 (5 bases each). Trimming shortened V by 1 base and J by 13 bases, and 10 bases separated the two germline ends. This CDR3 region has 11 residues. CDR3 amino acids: CASSLGQSGYF. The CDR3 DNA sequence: TGTGCCAGCAGTTTAGGACAGAGCGGGTACTTC.

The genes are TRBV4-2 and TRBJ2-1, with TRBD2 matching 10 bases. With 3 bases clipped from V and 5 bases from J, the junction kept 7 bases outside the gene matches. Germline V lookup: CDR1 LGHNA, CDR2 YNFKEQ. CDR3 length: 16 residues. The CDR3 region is CASSHVSGGGDNEQFF. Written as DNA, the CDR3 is TGTGCCAGCAGCCATGTCAGCGGGGGGGGAGACAATGAGCAGTTCTTC.

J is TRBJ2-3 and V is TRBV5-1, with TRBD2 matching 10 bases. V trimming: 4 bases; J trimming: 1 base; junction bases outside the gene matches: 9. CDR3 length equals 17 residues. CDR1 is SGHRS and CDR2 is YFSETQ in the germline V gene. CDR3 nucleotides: TGCGCCAGCAGCGCCTTAGCGGGGGGTGTGCGCACAGATACGCAGTATTTT. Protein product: CASSALAGGVRTDTQYF.

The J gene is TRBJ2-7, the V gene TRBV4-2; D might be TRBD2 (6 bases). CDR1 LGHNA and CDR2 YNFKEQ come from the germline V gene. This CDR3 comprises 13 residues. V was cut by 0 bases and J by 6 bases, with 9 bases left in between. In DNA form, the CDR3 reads TGTGCCAGCAGCCAAGATTTGGGGGGCGAGCAGTACGTC. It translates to CASSQDLGGEQYV.

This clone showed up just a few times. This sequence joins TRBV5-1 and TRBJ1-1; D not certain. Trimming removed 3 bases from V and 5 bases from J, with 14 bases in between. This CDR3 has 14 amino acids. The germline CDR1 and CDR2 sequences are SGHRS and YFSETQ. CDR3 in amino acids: CASSSGVRETEAFF. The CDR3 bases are TGCGCCAGCAGCTCTGGAGTTCGGGAGACTGAAGCTTTCTTT.

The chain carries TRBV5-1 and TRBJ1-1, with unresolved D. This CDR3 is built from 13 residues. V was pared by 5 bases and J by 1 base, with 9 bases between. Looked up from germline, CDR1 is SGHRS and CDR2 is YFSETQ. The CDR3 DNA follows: TGCGCCAGCAGTGAGACTAGGAACACTGAAGCTTTCTTT. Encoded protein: CASSETRNTEAFF. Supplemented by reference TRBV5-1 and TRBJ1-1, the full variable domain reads KAGVTQTPRYLIKTRGQQVTLSCSPISGHRSVSWYQQTPGQGLQFLFEYFSETQRNKGNFPGRFSGRQFSNSRSEMNVSTLELGDSALYLCASSETRNTEAFFGQGTRLTVV.

The CDR3 coding sequence is TGTGCCAGCATTGGGAGCTCTGGAAACACCATATATTTT. Amino acid sequence: CASIGSSGNTIYF. This chain links TRBV6-5 with TRBJ1-3; no clear D gene. The V end was cut by 7 bases, the J end by 0 bases, with 7 bases between. The CDR3 has 13 residues. Germline loops: CDR1 MNHEY, CDR2 SVGAGI.

In DNA, the CDR3 is TGTGCCAGCAGCTCGGGACTCTCTTCCTATGGCTACACCTTC. Translated: CASSSGLSSYGYTF. The chain joins TRBV5-5 to TRBJ1-2; the D gene is possibly TRBD1 (5 bases). The CDR3 has 14 residues. The V gene lost 3 bases and the J gene lost 4 bases, with 13 bases spanning the gap. Germline CDR1 reads SGHKS; CDR2 reads YYEKEE (reference sequence).

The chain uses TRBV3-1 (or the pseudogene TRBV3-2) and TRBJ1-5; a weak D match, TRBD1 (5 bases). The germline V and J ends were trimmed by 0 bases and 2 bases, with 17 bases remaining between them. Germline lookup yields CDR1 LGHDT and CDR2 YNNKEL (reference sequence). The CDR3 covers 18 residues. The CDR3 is CASSQDKGWPGRNQPQHF. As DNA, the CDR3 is TGTGCCAGCAGCCAAGATAAGGGCTGGCCAGGGCGCAATCAGCCCCAGCATTTT.

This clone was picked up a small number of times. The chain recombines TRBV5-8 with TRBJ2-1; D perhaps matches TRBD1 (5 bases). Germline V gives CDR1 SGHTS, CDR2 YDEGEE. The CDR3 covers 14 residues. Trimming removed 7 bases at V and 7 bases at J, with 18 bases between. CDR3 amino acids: CASPGRASANEQFF. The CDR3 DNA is TGTGCCAGCCCCGGCAGGGCCTCAGCGAATGAGCAGTTCTTC.

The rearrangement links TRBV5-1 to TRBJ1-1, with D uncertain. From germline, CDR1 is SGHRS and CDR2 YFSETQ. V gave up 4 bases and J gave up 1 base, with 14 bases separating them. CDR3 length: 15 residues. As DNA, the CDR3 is TGCGCCAGCAGCATCGGACTGCTGGGGAACACTGAAGCTTTCTTT. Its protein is CASSIGLLGNTEAFF.